The 9 T cell receptor beta chains below were found in one sample sequenced in a study of blood T cell dynamics during melanoma immunotherapy. Time point described: week 3, after first cycle of checkpoint inhibitor. The repertoire was sequenced with immunoSEQ multiplex PCR; TCRdb's copy has only in-frame clones and lacks some. Here the sample spans 9,500 to 15,000 clones, around 89% being singletons. The sample consisted of blood, taken from a patient treated with checkpoint blockade. The source of these receptors is a human donor with melanoma.

The V gene is TRBV2, the J gene TRBJ2-6; tentatively, D is TRBD1 (6 bases). Trimming took off 11 bases at V and 4 bases at J, with 12 bases between the two ends. There are 13 residues in the CDR3. The germline gives CDR1 SNHLY, CDR2 FYNNEI. CDR3 DNA: TGTGCCTGTAGGGGGTCCGGGGCCAACGTCCTGACTTTC. Amino acids: CACRGSGANVLTF.

The chain links TRBV11-2 to TRBJ2-5, with 12 bases lining up with TRBD2. The CDR3 loop spans 15 amino acids. Unmatched junction bases numbered 5, after V lost 5 bases and J lost 4 bases. The V gene's germline CDR1 is SGHAT and CDR2 FQNNGV. The CDR3 spells CASSPWTSGTETQYF. Written as DNA, the CDR3 is TGTGCCAGCAGCCCTTGGACTAGCGGGACAGAGACCCAGTACTTC.

V and J are TRBV7-9 and TRBJ2-3; D is perhaps TRBD2 (6 bases). This CDR3 contains 16 residues. Germline V gene sequence: CDR1 SEHNR, CDR2 FQNEAQ (reference sequence). Trimming shortened V by 4 bases and J by 2 bases, and 16 bases separated the two germline ends. This CDR3 is CASSSRGGGITDTQYF. DNA for the CDR3: TGTGCCAGCAGCTCTAGGGGCGGAGGGATCACAGATACGCAGTATTTT.

This chain links TRBV5-5 with TRBJ2-7; D may correspond to TRBD1 or TRBD2 (7 bases each). The CDR3 spans 15 residues. Trimming cost V 3 bases and J 5 bases, with 18 bases left between them. The germline V gene has CDR1 SGHKS and CDR2 YYEKEE (reference sequence). The CDR3 sequence is CASSSHQGGPNEQYF. Written as DNA, the CDR3 is TGTGCCAGCAGCTCCCATCAGGGGGGGCCCAACGAGCAGTACTTC.

This rearrangement joins TRBV7-9 to TRBJ2-5; D call uncertain. Trimming shortened V by 3 bases and J by 1 base, and 12 bases separated the two germline ends. Germline CDR1 is SEHNR and CDR2 is FQNEAQ (reference sequence). The CDR3 extends over 15 amino acids. The CDR3 DNA is TGTGCCAGCAGCTTCATCTTTCCCTTCCAAGAGACCCAGTACTTC. Amino acids: CASSFIFPFQETQYF.

This rearrangement joins TRBV19 to TRBJ2-1; perhaps TRBD1 as D (6 bases). Germline V gene sequence: CDR1 LNHDA, CDR2 SQIVND (reference sequence). Deletions cut 6 bases from V and 2 bases from J, with 11 bases between. The CDR3 totals 14 residues. CDR3 sequence (DNA): TGTGCCAGTAGGTCAGGGGCTCCCTACAATGAGCAGTTCTTC. Translation: CASRSGAPYNEQFF.

The genes are TRBV6-1 and TRBJ2-7, with no clear D. Germline CDR1 and CDR2: MNHNS and SASEGT. V shed 0 bases and J shed 5 bases, with 14 bases lying between them. This CDR3 contains 15 residues. CDR3 nucleotide sequence: TGTGCCAGCAGTGAAGCGTCCCTAGATTGGCACGAGCAGTACTTC. Amino acids: CASSEASLDWHEQYF.

The rearrangement uses TRBV2 and TRBJ2-6; D not resolved. Germline CDR1 is SNHLY and CDR2 is FYNNEI. V was cut by 6 bases and J by 2 bases, with 8 bases left in between. CDR3 length: 14 amino acids. The chain's CDR3 is CASSRTTGANVLTF. The CDR3 nucleotides are TGTGCCAGCAGCCGAACAACTGGGGCCAACGTCCTGACTTTC.

This chain connects TRBV7-8 to TRBJ2-7; D is perhaps TRBD1 (6 bases). The CDR3 is 14 residues long. Germline-derived CDR1 and CDR2 are SGHVS and FQNEAQ. The V gene lost 1 base and the J gene lost 6 bases, with 13 bases spanning the gap. CDR3 residues: CASSLGPRGSEQYF. In DNA form, the CDR3 reads TGTGCCAGCAGCTTAGGCCCCAGGGGAAGCGAGCAGTACTTC.